Below, 15 T cell receptor beta chains from the same sample are listed, as sequenced in a study of blood T cell repertoires in COVID-19. The data were produced by immunoSEQ multiplex PCR, yet TCRdb's version contains in-frame clones alone and is incomplete. This table has a few hundred thousand clones, 80% to 90% appearing once. Sequencing was done on a sample of PBMCs or T cells enriched from blood (not recorded which). Source of these receptors: a man aged 25 to 40 who had recovered from COVID-19.

The genes are TRBV19 and TRBJ2-7, with 7 bases matching TRBD1. CDR1 and CDR2 (germline): LNHDA, SQIVND (reference sequence). V lost 6 bases and J lost 3; bases outside the gene matches: 5. The length of the CDR3 is 13 residues. The CDR3 DNA is TGTGCCAGTAGCCCAACAGGGGTCTACGAGCAGTACTTC. Amino acids: CASSPTGVYEQYF.

The chain links TRBV2 to TRBJ1-5; the D gene is possibly TRBD1 (6 bases). CDR1 is SNHLY, CDR2 FYNNEI, per germline. This CDR3 has 15 residues. Between the trimmed V and J ends, which lost 5 bases and 5 bases, there was a span of 16 bases. DNA for the CDR3: TGTGCCAGCAGTCCGAGGGACACCATGGATCAGCCCCAGCATTTT. Translated: CASSPRDTMDQPQHF.

This clone was counted once. The rearrangement joins TRBV19 to TRBJ1-1, with a possible D match to TRBD1 (5 bases). Per the germline V gene, CDR1 is LNHDA and CDR2 is SQIVND (reference sequence). Trimming left V 3 bases short and J 5 bases short, with 10 bases between. This CDR3 has 13 amino acids. The CDR3 coding sequence is TGTGCCAGTAGTATGAGGCAGGGTACTGAAGCTTTCTTT. This gives the protein CASSMRQGTEAFF.

Written as DNA, the CDR3 is TGTGCCAGCAGTCGACAGGGAGGTAATGAAAAACTGTTTTTT. It specifies CASSRQGGNEKLFF. V usage is TRBV6-5 and J usage is TRBJ1-4, with 7 bases fitting TRBD1. The CDR3 loop spans 14 amino acids. Per germline, CDR1 MNHEY and CDR2 SVGAGI. Trimming at V came to 5 bases and at J to 4 bases, leaving 4 bases not matched to a gene.

The chain uses TRBV6-5 and TRBJ2-5; 9 positions agree with TRBD1. The CDR3 extends over 14 amino acids. V shed 4 bases and J 4 bases; nucleotides not matched to a gene: 4. The V gene's germline CDR1 is MNHEY and CDR2 SVGAGI. DNA of the CDR3: TGTGCCAGCAGTTCGGGGACAGGGAGAGAGACCCAGTACTTC. Its protein is CASSSGTGRETQYF.

The J gene is TRBJ1-5, the V gene TRBV7-2; D perhaps matches TRBD1 (6 bases). Trimming removed 3 bases from V and 0 bases from J, with 9 bases in between. CDR3 length: 15 residues. Germline CDR1 and CDR2: SGHTA and FQGNSA. The CDR3 DNA follows: TGTGCCAGCAGCTTGGGGGCTTATAGCAATCAGCCCCAGCATTTT. Translating it yields CASSLGAYSNQPQHF. Drawing the rest from reference TRBV7-2 and TRBJ1-5, the complete variable domain is GAGVSQSPSNKVTEKGKDVELRCDPISGHTALYWYRQSLGQGLEFLIYFQGNSAPDKSGLPSDRFSAERTGGSVSTLTIQRTQQEDSAVYLCASSLGAYSNQPQHFGDGTRLSIL.

This clone was recorded only once. This chain connects TRBV7-2 to TRBJ2-5; the match to TRBD2 covers 14 bases. Germline V gene sequence: CDR1 SGHTA, CDR2 FQGNSA. V lost 5 bases to trimming and J lost 0 bases; unmatched junction nucleotides: 8. This CDR3 contains 18 residues. For the CDR3, the DNA is TGTGCCAGCAGCCGGATGGGACTAGCGGGGGACGACCAAGAGACCCAGTACTTC. Protein product: CASSRMGLAGDDQETQYF.

There are a few counts of this clone. The chain recombines TRBV27 with TRBJ2-7; 8 positions match TRBD1. CDR3 length: 14 residues. J gave up 7 bases and V 8 bases, and 13 bases lay outside the gene matches. Germline lookup yields CDR1 MNHEY and CDR2 SMNVEV (reference sequence). The CDR3 DNA reads as TGTGCCAGCCGACAGGGGACCACGTCGTGGGAGCAGTACTTC. This sequence encodes CASRQGTTSWEQYF.

The chain couples TRBV6-5 to TRBJ1-1, with 8 positions matching TRBD1. CDR1 MNHEY and CDR2 SVGAGI come from the germline V gene. This CDR3 is 12 amino acids long. The V segment lost 6 bases and the J segment 6 bases; nucleotides outside the gene matches: 3. As DNA, the CDR3 is TGTGCCAGCAGGCCGACAGGGGCTGAAGCTTTCTTT. This codes for CASRPTGAEAFF.

The chain couples TRBV5-1 to TRBJ1-1; 7 bases line up with TRBD1. Germline V gene data show CDR1 as SGHRS and CDR2 as YFSETQ. The trim removed 4 bases at V and 4 bases at J, leaving 10 bases unmatched. The CDR3 loop spans 15 amino acids. For the CDR3, the DNA is TGCGCCAGCAGCCTAACCACAGGGGCGGGCACTGAAGCTTTCTTT. Its translation: CASSLTTGAGTEAFF.

The chain links TRBV5-1 to TRBJ2-7; D is undetermined. Trimming took 4 bases from V and 3 from J, leaving 5 bases between them. From germline, CDR1 is SGHRS and CDR2 YFSETQ. This CDR3 comprises 11 residues. The CDR3 here is CASSQDYEQYF. DNA for the CDR3: TGCGCCAGCAGCCAGGACTACGAGCAGTACTTC. Looking up the rest from reference TRBV5-1 and TRBJ2-7 gives the full variable domain: KAGVTQTPRYLIKTRGQQVTLSCSPISGHRSVSWYQQTPGQGLQFLFEYFSETQRNKGNFPGRFSGRQFSNSRSEMNVSTLELGDSALYLCASSQDYEQYFGPGTRLTVT.

V gene TRBV3-1 (or the pseudogene TRBV3-2) combines with J gene TRBJ2-7; 9 bases map to TRBD2. CDR3 length equals 16 residues. The junction had 11 bases not matched to a gene; V was cut back by 2 bases and J by 6 bases. Germline V gene lookup returns CDR1 LGHDT and CDR2 YNNKEL (reference sequence). The CDR3 sequence is CASSQMLAGGNSEQYF. Written as DNA, the CDR3 is TGTGCCAGCAGCCAAATGTTGGCGGGGGGGAACAGCGAGCAGTACTTC.

The chain recombines TRBV19 with TRBJ1-2; D not resolved. This CDR3 comprises 14 residues. Trimming removed 1 base at V and 6 bases at J, with 12 bases between. The germline V gene encodes CDR1 LNHDA and CDR2 SQIVND (reference sequence). CDR3 in DNA: TGTGCCAGTAGTATAGCAGCGAATTCGGATGGCTACACCTTC. Amino acids: CASSIAANSDGYTF.

CDR3 in DNA: TGTGCCAGCTCACAATTCTCGGACAGGTCCAATCAGCCCCAGCATTTT. Translated, it gives CASSQFSDRSNQPQHF. The chain is built from TRBV18 and TRBJ1-5; TRBD1 matches at 7 bases. The ends lost 4 bases at V and 3 bases at J; junction bases unmatched: 9. Germline V gives CDR1 KGHSH, CDR2 LQKENI. This CDR3 region has 16 residues.

This clone has just one count. The chain is built from TRBV3-1 (or the pseudogene TRBV3-2) and TRBJ1-2; TRBD1 agrees at 7 bases. The CDR3 consists of 15 residues. Germline V gene data show CDR1 as LGHDT and CDR2 as YNNKEL (reference sequence). The J segment lost 6 bases and the V segment lost 0 bases, leaving 7 bases of the junction unmatched. The CDR3 coding sequence is TGTGCCAGCAGCCAAGAAAGAGTACAGGGGCATGGCTACACCTTC. This codes for CASSQERVQGHGYTF.